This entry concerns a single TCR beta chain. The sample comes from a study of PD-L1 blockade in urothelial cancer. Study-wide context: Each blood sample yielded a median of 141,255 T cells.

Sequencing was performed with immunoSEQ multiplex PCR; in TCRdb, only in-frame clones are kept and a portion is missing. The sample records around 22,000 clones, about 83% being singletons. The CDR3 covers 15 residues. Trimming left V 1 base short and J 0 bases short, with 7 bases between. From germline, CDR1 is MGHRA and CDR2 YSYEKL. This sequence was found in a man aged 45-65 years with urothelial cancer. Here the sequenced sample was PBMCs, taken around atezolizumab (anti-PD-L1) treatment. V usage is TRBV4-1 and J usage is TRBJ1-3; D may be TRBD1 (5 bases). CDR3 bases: TGCGCCAGCAGCCAAGGACAGTTCTCTGGAAACACCATATATTTT. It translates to CASSQGQFSGNTIYF.